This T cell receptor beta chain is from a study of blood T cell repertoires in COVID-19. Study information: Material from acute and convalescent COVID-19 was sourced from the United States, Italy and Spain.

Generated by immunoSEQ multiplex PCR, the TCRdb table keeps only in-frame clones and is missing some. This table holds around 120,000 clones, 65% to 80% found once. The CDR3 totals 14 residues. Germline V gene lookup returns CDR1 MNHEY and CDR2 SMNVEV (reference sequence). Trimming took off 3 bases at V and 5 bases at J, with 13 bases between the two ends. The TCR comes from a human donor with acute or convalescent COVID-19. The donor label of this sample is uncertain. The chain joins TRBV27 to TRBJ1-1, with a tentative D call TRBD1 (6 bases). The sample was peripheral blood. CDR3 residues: CASSLRGASTEAFF. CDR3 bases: TGTGCCAGCAGTTTGCGGGGGGCTTCGACTGAAGCTTTCTTT.